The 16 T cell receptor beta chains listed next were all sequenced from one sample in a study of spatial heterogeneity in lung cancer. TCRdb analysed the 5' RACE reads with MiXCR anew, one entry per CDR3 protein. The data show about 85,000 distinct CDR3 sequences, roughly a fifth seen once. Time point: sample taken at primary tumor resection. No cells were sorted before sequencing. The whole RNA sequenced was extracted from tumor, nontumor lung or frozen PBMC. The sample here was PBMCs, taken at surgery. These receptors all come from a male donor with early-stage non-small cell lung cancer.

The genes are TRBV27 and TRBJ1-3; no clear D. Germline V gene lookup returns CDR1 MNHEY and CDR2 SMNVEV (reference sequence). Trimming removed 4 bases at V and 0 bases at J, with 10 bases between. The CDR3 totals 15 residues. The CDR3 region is CASSSPADSGNTIYF. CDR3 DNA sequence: TGTGCCAGCAGTTCCCCCGCAGACTCTGGAAACACCATATATTTT.

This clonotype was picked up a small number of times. This chain's CDR3 is CASSIFMGLAGSTGELFF. For the CDR3, the DNA is TGTGCCAGCAGCATCTTTATGGGACTAGCGGGGTCCACCGGGGAGCTGTTTTTT. V gene TRBV12-3 or TRBV12-4 combines with J gene TRBJ2-2; the match to TRBD2 covers 13 bases. V trimming: 6 bases; J trimming: 4 bases; junction bases outside the gene matches: 11. The CDR3 spans 18 residues.

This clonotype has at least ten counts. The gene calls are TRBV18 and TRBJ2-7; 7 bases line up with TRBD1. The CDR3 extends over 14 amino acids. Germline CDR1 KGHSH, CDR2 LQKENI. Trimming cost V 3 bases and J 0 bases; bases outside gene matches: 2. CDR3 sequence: CASSPRDSSYEQYF. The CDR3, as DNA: TGTGCCAGCTCACCCCGGGACAGCTCCTACGAGCAGTACTTC.

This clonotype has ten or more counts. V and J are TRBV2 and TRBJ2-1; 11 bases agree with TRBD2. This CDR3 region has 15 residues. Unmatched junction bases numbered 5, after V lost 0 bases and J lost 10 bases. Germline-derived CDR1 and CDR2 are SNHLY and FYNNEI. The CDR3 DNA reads TGTGCCAGCAGTGAAGCGGTAGTAGCGGGAGGGGAGCAGTTCTTC. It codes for CASSEAVVAGGEQFF.

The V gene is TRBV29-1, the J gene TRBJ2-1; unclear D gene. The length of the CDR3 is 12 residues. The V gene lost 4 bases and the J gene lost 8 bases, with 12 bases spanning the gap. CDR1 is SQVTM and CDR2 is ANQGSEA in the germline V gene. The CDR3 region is CSVGSRRDEQFF. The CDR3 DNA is TGCAGCGTTGGGAGTCGAAGGGATGAGCAGTTCTTC.

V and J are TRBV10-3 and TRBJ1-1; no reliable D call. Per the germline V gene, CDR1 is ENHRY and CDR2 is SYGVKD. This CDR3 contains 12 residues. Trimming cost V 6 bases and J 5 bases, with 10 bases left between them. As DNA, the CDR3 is TGTGCCATCAGCCGACTGAGTACTGAAGCTTTCTTT. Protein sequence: CAISRLSTEAFF.

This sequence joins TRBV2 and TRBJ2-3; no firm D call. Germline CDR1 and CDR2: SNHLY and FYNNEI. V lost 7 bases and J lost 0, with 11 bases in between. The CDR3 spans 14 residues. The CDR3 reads CASNYRQSTDTQYF. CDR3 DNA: TGTGCCAGCAACTATCGGCAAAGCACAGATACGCAGTATTTT.

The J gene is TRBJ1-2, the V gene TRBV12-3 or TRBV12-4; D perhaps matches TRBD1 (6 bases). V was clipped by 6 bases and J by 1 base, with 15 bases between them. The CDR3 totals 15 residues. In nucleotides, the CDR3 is TGTGCCAGCAGGGACCAGGGGACCCGTAACTATGGCTACACCTTC. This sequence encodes CASRDQGTRNYGYTF.

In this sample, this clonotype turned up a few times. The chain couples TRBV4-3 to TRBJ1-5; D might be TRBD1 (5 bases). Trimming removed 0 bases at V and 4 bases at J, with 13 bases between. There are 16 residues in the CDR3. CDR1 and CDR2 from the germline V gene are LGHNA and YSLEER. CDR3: CASSQDMRGGNQPQHF. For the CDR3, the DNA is TGCGCCAGCAGCCAAGATATGAGGGGCGGGAATCAGCCCCAGCATTTT.

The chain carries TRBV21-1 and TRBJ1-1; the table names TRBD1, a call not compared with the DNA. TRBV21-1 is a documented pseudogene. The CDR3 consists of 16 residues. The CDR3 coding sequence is TGTGCCAGCAGCAAAGTGACAGGGGGCACGAACACTGAAGCTTTCTTT. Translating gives CASSKVTGGTNTEAFF.

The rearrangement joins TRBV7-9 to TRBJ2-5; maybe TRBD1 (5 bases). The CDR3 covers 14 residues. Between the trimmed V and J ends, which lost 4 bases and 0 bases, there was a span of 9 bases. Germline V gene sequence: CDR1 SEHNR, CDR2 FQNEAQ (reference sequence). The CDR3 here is CASSSAGHQETQYF. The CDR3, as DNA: TGTGCCAGCAGCTCAGCAGGGCACCAAGAGACCCAGTACTTC. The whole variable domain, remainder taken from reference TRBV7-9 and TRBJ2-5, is DTGVSQNPRHKITKRGQNVTFRCDPISEHNRLYWYRQTLGQGPEFLTYFQNEAQLEKSRLLSDRFSAERPKGSFSTLEIQRTEQGDSAMYLCASSSAGHQETQYFGPGTRLLVL.

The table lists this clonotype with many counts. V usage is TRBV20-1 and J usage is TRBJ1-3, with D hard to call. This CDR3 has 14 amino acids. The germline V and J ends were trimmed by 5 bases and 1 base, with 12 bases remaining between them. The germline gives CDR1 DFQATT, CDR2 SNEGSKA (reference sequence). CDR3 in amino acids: CSASSDGSGNTIYF. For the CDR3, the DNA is TGCAGTGCTTCGTCGGACGGGTCTGGAAACACCATATATTTT.

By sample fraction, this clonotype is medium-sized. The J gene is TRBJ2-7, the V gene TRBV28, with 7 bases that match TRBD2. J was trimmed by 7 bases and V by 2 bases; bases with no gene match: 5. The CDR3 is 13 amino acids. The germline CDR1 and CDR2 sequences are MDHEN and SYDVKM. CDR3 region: CASSLVGLVEQYF. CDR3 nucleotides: TGTGCCAGCAGTTTAGTCGGACTAGTAGAGCAGTACTTC.

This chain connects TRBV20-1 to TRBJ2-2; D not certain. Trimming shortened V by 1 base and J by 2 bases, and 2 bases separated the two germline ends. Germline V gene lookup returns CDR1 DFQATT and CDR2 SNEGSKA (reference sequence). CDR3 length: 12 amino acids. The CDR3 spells CSARVNTGELFF. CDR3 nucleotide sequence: TGCAGTGCTAGAGTAAACACCGGGGAGCTGTTTTTT.

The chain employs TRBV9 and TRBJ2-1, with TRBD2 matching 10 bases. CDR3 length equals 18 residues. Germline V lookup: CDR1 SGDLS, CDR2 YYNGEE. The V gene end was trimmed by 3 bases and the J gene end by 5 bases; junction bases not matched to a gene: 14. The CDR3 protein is CASSAPPGLAGADNEQFF. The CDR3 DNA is TGTGCCAGCAGCGCCCCCCCTGGGCTAGCGGGAGCAGACAATGAGCAGTTCTTC.

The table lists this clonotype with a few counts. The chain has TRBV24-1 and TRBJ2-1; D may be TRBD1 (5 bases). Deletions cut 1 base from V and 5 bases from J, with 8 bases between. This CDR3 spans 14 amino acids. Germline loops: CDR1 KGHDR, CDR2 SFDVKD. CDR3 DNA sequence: TGTGCCACCAGTGATTTCGGCAGGGACAATGAGCAGTTCTTC. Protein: CATSDFGRDNEQFF.